This passage covers 5 T cell receptor beta chains from one sample sequenced in a study of blood T cell repertoires in COVID-19. The method was immunoSEQ multiplex PCR; TCRdb's version includes in-frame clones alone and lacks a portion of them. Of 200,000 to 250,000 clones in the sample, around 91% were seen once. Sample: PBMCs or T cells enriched from blood (not recorded which). These receptors were taken from a man younger than 40 who had been exposed to COVID-19.

Points on this clone: Other nucleotide sequences in the sample specify the same CDR3. This chain connects TRBV4-1 to TRBJ2-3; D unresolved. V dropped 0 bases and J dropped 0 bases, with 4 bases sitting between them. The CDR3 sequence is 14 residues long. Germline V gene lookup returns CDR1 MGHRA and CDR2 YSYEKL. CDR3 amino acids: CASSQDPSTDTQYF. Written as DNA, the CDR3 is TGCGCCAGCAGCCAAGATCCGAGCACAGATACGCAGTATTTT.

The rearrangement joins TRBV11-2 to TRBJ1-4; 7 nucleotides align to TRBD1. CDR1 SGHAT and CDR2 FQNNGV come from the germline V gene. Germline trimming cut 5 bases from V and 5 bases from J; bases unmatched to any gene: 8. The CDR3 totals 15 residues. Here the CDR3 reads CASSTRGDSNEKLFF. The CDR3 nucleotides read TGTGCCAGCAGCACCAGGGGGGACAGCAATGAAAAACTGTTTTTT.

V usage is TRBV29-1 and J usage is TRBJ1-2; no reliable D call. The ends were cut back, 3 bases at V and 6 bases at J, with 14 bases in the middle. Germline V gene sequence: CDR1 SQVTM, CDR2 ANQGSEA. This CDR3 is built from 13 residues. Here the CDR3 DNA reads TGCAGCGTTGACCCTCCGGTCGGGGATGGCTACACCTTC. Protein: CSVDPPVGDGYTF.

J is TRBJ2-3 and V is TRBV6-5, with 8 bases that match TRBD2. J was trimmed by 5 bases and V by 9 bases; bases with no gene match: 7. The CDR3 covers 13 residues. CDR1 MNHEY and CDR2 SVGAGI come from the germline V gene. The CDR3 region has the DNA TGTGCCAGTGGAGCGGGGGTTCGAGATACGCAGTATTTT. Amino acid sequence: CASGAGVRDTQYF.

This rearrangement joins TRBV6-6 to TRBJ1-6, with D perhaps matching TRBD1 (5 bases). Germline CDR1 and CDR2: MNHNY and SVGAGI (reference sequence). With 6 bases removed from V and 0 bases from J, the gap between germline ends came to 12 bases. This CDR3 has 16 amino acids. The CDR3 coding sequence is TGTGCCAGCAGATCCTTCCAGGGCTCCTATAATTCACCCCTCCACTTT. It translates to CASRSFQGSYNSPLHF.